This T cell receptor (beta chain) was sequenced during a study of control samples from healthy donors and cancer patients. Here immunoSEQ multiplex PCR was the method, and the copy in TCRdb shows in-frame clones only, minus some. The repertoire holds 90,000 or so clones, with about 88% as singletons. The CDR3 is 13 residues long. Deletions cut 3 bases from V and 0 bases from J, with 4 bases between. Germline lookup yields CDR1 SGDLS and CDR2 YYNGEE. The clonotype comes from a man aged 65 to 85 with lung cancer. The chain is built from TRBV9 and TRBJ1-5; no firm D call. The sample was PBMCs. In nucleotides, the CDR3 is TGTGCCAGCAGCGGGGGTAGCAATCAGCCCCAGCATTTT. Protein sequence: CASSGGSNQPQHF.